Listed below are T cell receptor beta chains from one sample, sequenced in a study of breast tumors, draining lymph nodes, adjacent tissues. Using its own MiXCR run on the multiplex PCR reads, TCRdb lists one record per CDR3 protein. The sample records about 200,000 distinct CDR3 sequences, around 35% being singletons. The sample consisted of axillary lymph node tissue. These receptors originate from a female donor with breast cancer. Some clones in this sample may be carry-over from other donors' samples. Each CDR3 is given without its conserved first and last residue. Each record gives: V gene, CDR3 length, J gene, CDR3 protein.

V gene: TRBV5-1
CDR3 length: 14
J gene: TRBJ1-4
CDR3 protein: ASSRLQGATNEKLF

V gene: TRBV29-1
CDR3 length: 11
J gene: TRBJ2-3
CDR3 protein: SVGGGYTDTQY

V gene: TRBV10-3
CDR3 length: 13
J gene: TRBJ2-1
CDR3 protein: AIRTDSGQYNEQF

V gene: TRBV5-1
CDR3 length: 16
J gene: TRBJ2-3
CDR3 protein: ASSETRLAGGPSDTQY

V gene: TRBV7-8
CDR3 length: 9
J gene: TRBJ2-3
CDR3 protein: ASSLDREQY

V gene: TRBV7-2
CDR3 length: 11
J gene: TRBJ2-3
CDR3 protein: ASSELAGDTQY

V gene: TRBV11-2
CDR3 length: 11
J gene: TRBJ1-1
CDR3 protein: ASSLSQGPEAF

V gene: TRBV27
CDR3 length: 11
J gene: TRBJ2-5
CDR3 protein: ASSPTGRETQY

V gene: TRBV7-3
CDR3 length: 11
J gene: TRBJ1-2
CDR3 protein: ASSSEGSAGYT

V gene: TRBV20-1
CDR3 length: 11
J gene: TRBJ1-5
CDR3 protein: SARGQGIFPQH

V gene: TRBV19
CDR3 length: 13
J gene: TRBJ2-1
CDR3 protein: ASSRGLAEYNEQF

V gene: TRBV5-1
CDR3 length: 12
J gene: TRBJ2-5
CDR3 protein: ASSTIQGGETQY

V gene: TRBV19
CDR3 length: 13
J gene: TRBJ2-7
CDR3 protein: ASSIKSSAHYEQY

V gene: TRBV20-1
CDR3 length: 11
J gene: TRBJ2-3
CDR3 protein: SARDVGTDTQY

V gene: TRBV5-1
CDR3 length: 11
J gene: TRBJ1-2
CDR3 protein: ASSLAAGYGYT

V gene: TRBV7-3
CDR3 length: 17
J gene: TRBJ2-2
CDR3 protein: ASSELPGLAGGDTGELF

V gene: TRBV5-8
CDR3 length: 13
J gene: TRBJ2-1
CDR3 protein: ASRLSGAGNNEQF

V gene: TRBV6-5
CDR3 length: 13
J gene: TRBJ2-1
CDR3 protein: ASSHGGAWLNEQF

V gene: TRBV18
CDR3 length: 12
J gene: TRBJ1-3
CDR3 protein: ASSPNPPGNTIY

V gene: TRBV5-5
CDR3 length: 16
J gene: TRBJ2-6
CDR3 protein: ASSPQPGQGLGANVLT

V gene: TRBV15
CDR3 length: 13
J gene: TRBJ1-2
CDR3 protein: ATSRDHTGSYGYT

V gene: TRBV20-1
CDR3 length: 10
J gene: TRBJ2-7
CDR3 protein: SAGGASYEQY

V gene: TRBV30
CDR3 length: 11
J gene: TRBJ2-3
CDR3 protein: ALGTSGRNTQY

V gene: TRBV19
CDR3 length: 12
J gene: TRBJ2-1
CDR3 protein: ASSIMGGDNEQF

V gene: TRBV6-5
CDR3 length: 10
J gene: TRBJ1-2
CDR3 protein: ASSWTGSGYT

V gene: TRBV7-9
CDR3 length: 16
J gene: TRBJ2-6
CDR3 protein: ASSSHSSGRSGANVLT

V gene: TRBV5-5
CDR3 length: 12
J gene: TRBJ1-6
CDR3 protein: ASSPGTVNSPLH

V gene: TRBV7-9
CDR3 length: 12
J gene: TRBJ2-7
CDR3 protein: ASSLGDRGREQY

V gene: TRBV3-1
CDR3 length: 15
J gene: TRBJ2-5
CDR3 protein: ASSQLVSQVIPGTQY

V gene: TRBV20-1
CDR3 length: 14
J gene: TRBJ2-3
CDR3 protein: SARDSRTENTDTQY

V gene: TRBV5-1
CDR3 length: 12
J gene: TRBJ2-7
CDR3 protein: ASSLDRGSDEQY

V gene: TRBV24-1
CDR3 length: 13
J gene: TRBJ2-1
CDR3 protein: ASRIGLAGYNQQF

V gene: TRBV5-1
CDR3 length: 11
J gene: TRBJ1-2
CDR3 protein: ASSFGTGNGYT

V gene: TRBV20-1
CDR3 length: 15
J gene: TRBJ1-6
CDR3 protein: SARDRSRDRGNSPLH

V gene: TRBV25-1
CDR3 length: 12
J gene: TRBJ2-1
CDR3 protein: ASSEGSGRHEQF

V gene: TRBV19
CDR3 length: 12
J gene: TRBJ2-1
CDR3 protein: ASSNVHSYNEQF

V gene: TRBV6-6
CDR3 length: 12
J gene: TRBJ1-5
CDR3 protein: ASSYRDSNQPQH

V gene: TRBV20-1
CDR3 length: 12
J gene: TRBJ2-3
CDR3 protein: SAPLAGGTDTQY

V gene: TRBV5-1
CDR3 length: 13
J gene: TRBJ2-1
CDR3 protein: ASSLGARRYNEQF

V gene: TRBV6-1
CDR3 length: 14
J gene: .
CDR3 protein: ASSPLGGSSGNTIY

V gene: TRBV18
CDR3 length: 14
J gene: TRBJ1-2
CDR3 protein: ASSPWTGPTNYGYT

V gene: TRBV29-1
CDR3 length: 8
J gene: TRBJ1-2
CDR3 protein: SYSEGGYT

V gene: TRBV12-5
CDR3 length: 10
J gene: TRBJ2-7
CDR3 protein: ASGKDSYEQY

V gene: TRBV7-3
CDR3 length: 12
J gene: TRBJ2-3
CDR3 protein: ASSLTGALATQY

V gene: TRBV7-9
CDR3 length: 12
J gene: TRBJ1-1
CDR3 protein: ASSSDRGNTEAF

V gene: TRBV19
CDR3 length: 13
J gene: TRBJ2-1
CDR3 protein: ASSIDLDRLNEQF

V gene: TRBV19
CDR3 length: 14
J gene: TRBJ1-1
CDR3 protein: ASSIDRRFRNTEAF

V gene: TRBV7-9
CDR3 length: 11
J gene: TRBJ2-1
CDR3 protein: ASSPPGYNEQF

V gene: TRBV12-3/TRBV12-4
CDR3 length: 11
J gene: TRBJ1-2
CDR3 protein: ASSFRQNYGYT

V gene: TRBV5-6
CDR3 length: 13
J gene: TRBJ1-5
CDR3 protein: ASSLGYYSNQPQH

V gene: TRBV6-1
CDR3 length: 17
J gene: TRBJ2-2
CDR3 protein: ASSKVAGGPYSNTGELF

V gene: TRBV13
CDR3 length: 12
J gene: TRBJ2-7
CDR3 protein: ASSSGRQAYEQY

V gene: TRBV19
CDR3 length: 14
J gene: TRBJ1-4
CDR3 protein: ASSTSGKATNEKLF

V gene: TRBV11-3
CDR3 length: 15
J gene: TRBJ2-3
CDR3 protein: ASSLSLTSGSTDTQY

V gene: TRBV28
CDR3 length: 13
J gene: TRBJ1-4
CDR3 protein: ASSLSTGGNEKLF

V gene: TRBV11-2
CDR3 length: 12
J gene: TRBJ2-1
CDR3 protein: ASSLGRRLDEQF

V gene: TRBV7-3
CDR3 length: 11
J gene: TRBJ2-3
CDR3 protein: ASSSGKTDTQY